One and the same sample provided the 24 T cell receptor beta chains below, sequenced in a study of blood T cell repertoires in COVID-19. Produced via immunoSEQ multiplex PCR; TCRdb's table is partial and in-frame only. Among some 190,000 clones listed, under 90% were seen once. Sequencing was performed on peripheral blood. These receptors were obtained from a woman aged 80 or older with COVID-19, enrolled during active disease.

This sequence joins TRBV28 and TRBJ1-5; TRBD1 matches 7 bases. CDR3 size: 14 residues. The V segment lost 6 bases and the J segment 5 bases; nucleotides outside the gene matches: 7. Per germline, CDR1 MDHEN and CDR2 SYDVKM. CDR3: CASRPGGGDQPQHF. The CDR3 bases are TGTGCCAGCAGACCCGGAGGGGGCGATCAGCCCCAGCATTTT.

J is TRBJ2-7 and V is TRBV3-1 (or the pseudogene TRBV3-2); 10 bases line up with TRBD2. The germline CDR1 and CDR2 sequences are LGHDT and YNNKEL (reference sequence). J gave up 4 bases and V 1 base, and 7 bases lay outside the gene matches. There are 16 residues in the CDR3. The CDR3 loop is CASSQGPSGSSYEQYF. As DNA, the CDR3 is TGTGCCAGCAGCCAAGGGCCTAGCGGGAGTTCTTACGAGCAGTACTTC.

The V call is TRBV19, the J call TRBJ1-2; TRBD1 might be the D (6 bases). Between the trimmed V and J ends, which lost 0 bases and 6 bases, there was a span of 17 bases. This CDR3 is built from 16 residues. The V gene's germline CDR1 is LNHDA and CDR2 SQIVND (reference sequence). The chain's CDR3 is CASSIDHLAGADGYTF. CDR3 nucleotide sequence: TGTGCCAGTAGTATAGATCATTTGGCAGGGGCAGATGGCTACACCTTC.

The rearrangement uses TRBV2 and TRBJ2-7; 10 nucleotides line up with TRBD2. Trimming took 4 bases from V and 0 from J; bases not matched to a gene: 15. Germline V CDR1 and CDR2: SNHLY, FYNNEI. The CDR3 has 19 residues. The CDR3 DNA is TGTGCCAGCAGTGTAGGATCTAGCGGGAGCCGACCAAGCTCCTACGAGCAGTACTTC. Its translation is CASSVGSSGSRPSSYEQYF.

The CDR3 region has the DNA TGTGCCAGCAGAGCTCTGGGAGTAGATGGCTACACCTTC. This gives the protein CASRALGVDGYTF. The chain couples TRBV6-5 to TRBJ1-2; D is unresolved. The CDR3 sequence is 13 residues long. Germline V gives CDR1 MNHEY, CDR2 SVGAGI. V dropped 6 bases and J dropped 6 bases, with 14 bases sitting between them.

J is TRBJ2-5 and V is TRBV9; 8 nucleotides align to TRBD1. The CDR3 totals 16 residues. From germline, CDR1 is SGDLS and CDR2 YYNGEE. V lost 4 bases and J lost 2; bases outside the gene matches: 10. As DNA, the CDR3 is TGTGCCAGCAGCCTCGAAGGGACAGGCCCTCAAGAGACCCAGTACTTC. Protein: CASSLEGTGPQETQYF. Together with reference TRBV9 and TRBJ2-5, the CDR3 gives the full variable domain: DSGVTQTPKHLITATGQRVTLRCSPRSGDLSVYWYQQSLDQGLQFLIQYYNGEERAKGNILERFSAQQFPDLHSELNLSSLELGDSALYFCASSLEGTGPQETQYFGPGTRLLVL.

This chain links TRBV19 with TRBJ2-3, with TRBD2 as a possible D gene (6 bases). Trimming cost V 8 bases and J 6 bases, with 18 bases left between them. The CDR3 length is 14 residues. Per germline, CDR1 LNHDA and CDR2 SQIVND (reference sequence). The CDR3 region has the DNA TGTGCCAGTTCTCCGGGACTCCGATTCGATACGCAGTATTTT. Translation gives CASSPGLRFDTQYF.

The CDR3 region is CASSGGGARTDTQYF. CDR3 DNA sequence: TGTGCCAGTAGTGGTGGGGGGGCCCGCACAGATACGCAGTATTTT. This chain connects TRBV19 to TRBJ2-3; tentative D call: TRBD2 (7 bases). The CDR3 contains 15 residues. V was trimmed by 5 bases and J by 1 base, leaving 13 bases between them. From germline, CDR1 is LNHDA and CDR2 SQIVND (reference sequence). Supplemented by reference TRBV19 and TRBJ2-3, the full variable domain reads DGGITQSPKYLFRKEGQNVTLSCEQNLNHDAMYWYRQDPGQGLRLIYYSQIVNDFQKGDIAEGYSVSREKKESFPLTVTSAQKNPTAFYLCASSGGGARTDTQYFGPGTRLTVL.

A single count supports this clone. This chain connects TRBV9 to TRBJ1-6; no firm D call. V lost 0 bases and J 7 bases, leaving 11 bases between the germline ends. This CDR3 is 15 amino acids long. Germline loops: CDR1 SGDLS, CDR2 YYNGEE. The CDR3 protein is CASSVGLTGNSPLHF. For the CDR3, the DNA is TGTGCCAGCAGCGTAGGACTGACGGGGAATTCACCCCTCCACTTT.

The chain joins TRBV9 to TRBJ1-2, with D tentatively TRBD1 (6 bases). CDR1 and CDR2 (germline): SGDLS, YYNGEE. CDR3 length equals 15 residues. Trimming stripped 0 bases from V and 7 bases from J, with 16 bases between. This chain's CDR3 is CASSVVAGVVGGYTF. The CDR3 DNA reads TGTGCCAGCAGCGTAGTGGCAGGGGTTGTGGGTGGCTACACCTTC.

Concerning this clone itself: The sample carries other DNA sequences with the same CDR3. The chain links TRBV5-1 to TRBJ1-1, with a tentative D call TRBD1 (6 bases). V lost 1 base and J 0 bases, leaving 7 bases between the germline ends. The CDR3 totals 14 residues. The V gene's germline CDR1 is SGHRS and CDR2 YFSETQ. The DNA for the CDR3 is TGCGCCAGCAGCTTGACAGGGATGAACACTGAAGCTTTCTTT. This codes for CASSLTGMNTEAFF.

This clone appeared once. The chain joins TRBV3-1 (or the pseudogene TRBV3-2) to TRBJ1-1, with D possibly matching TRBD1 (6 bases). The germline V gene has CDR1 LGHDT and CDR2 YNNKEL (reference sequence). The CDR3 is 12 amino acids. Trimming cost V 8 bases and J 4 bases, with 11 bases left between them. CDR3 loop: CASQSGVTEAFF. DNA of the CDR3: TGTGCCAGCCAGTCAGGGGTCACTGAAGCTTTCTTT.

This clone was counted between two and nine times. J is TRBJ1-1 and V is TRBV18; TRBD1 is a possible D gene (6 bases). The CDR3 has 15 amino acids. Trimming took 1 base from V and 1 from J, leaving 10 bases between them. The germline V gene encodes CDR1 KGHSH and CDR2 LQKENI. The DNA for the CDR3 is TGTGCCAGCTCACCACTCTTACAGGGGAACACTGAAGCTTTCTTT. Its translation: CASSPLLQGNTEAFF.

In this sample, this clone turned up a few times. The chain joins TRBV5-4 to TRBJ2-3, with 13 bases that match TRBD2. This CDR3 has 16 residues. The J segment lost 4 bases and the V segment lost 5 bases, leaving 7 bases of the junction unmatched. Germline V CDR1 and CDR2: SGHNT, YYREEE (reference sequence). The CDR3 sequence: CASSVGTSGIADTQYF. As DNA, the CDR3 is TGTGCCAGCAGTGTGGGGACTAGCGGGATAGCAGATACGCAGTATTTT.

The rearrangement joins TRBV3-1 (or the pseudogene TRBV3-2) to TRBJ1-2; 7 bases map to TRBD1. Germline assignment: CDR1 LGHDT and CDR2 YNNKEL (reference sequence). This CDR3 is built from 18 residues. The J segment lost 3 bases and the V segment lost 4 bases, leaving 17 bases of the junction unmatched. In nucleotides, the CDR3 is TGTGCCAGCAGCCGTGATTCGTACAGCCGAACAGGGGACTATGGCTACACCTTC. Amino acid sequence: CASSRDSYSRTGDYGYTF.

This clone was seen a few times. The V call is TRBV23-1, the J call TRBJ2-2, with TRBD2 matching over 7 bases. TRBV23-1 is an ORF; its function is uncertain. The CDR3 covers 21 residues. V shed 0 bases, J shed 4 bases, and the junction held 20 bases outside the gene matches. This CDR3 reads CASSQSGGNRDHVVSTGELFF. CDR3 in DNA: TGCGCCAGCAGTCAATCGGGGGGGAATCGTGATCACGTGGTCAGCACCGGGGAGCTGTTTTTT.

V is TRBV7-8 and J is TRBJ2-7, with 14 bases aligning to TRBD2. The CDR3 is 16 residues long. Germline CDR1 SGHVS, CDR2 FQNEAQ. The V gene end was trimmed by 5 bases and the J gene end by 4 bases; junction bases not matched to a gene: 7. CDR3 in amino acids: CASSEGTSGSRYEQYF. In DNA, the CDR3 is TGTGCCAGCAGCGAGGGGACTAGCGGGAGTCGGTACGAGCAGTACTTC.

The chain has TRBV4-1 and TRBJ1-6, with 8 bases that match TRBD1. Per the germline V gene, CDR1 is MGHRA and CDR2 is YSYEKL. Trimming removed 2 bases from V and 9 bases from J; junction bases left unmatched: 12. The CDR3 spans 17 residues. The chain's CDR3 is CASSQSPRTGSFSPLHF. In DNA, the CDR3 is TGCGCCAGCAGCCAATCCCCCAGGACAGGGTCGTTTTCACCCCTCCACTTT.

The CDR3 coding sequence is TGTGCCAGCGTCTTCGGTGACTGGTCTCCGCAGTATTTT. Protein sequence: CASVFGDWSPQYF. The chain is built from TRBV28 and TRBJ2-3; unclear D gene. Germline loops: CDR1 MDHEN, CDR2 SYDVKM. The CDR3 extends over 13 amino acids. The V gene lost 8 bases and the J gene lost 10 bases, with 19 bases spanning the gap. Together with reference TRBV28 and TRBJ2-3, the CDR3 gives the full variable domain: DVKVTQSSRYLVKRTGEKVFLECVQDMDHENMFWYRQDPGLGLRLIYFSYDVKMKEKGDIPEGYSVSREKKERFSLILESASTNQTSMYLCASVFGDWSPQYFGPGTRLTVL.

The chain couples TRBV24-1 to TRBJ2-7; TRBD1 agrees at 7 bases. The J segment lost 7 bases and the V segment lost 5 bases, leaving 10 bases of the junction unmatched. This CDR3 comprises 14 residues. The germline V gene has CDR1 KGHDR and CDR2 SFDVKD. CDR3 bases: TGTGCCACCAGTGCGACAGGGTCGGTCGGAGAGCAGTACTTC. This gives the protein CATSATGSVGEQYF.

This clone was counted a few times. The gene calls are TRBV11-2 and TRBJ1-5; D perhaps matches TRBD1 (5 bases). The germline V gene encodes CDR1 SGHAT and CDR2 FQNNGV. V was trimmed by 8 bases and J by 2 bases, leaving 13 bases between them. The CDR3 has 14 amino acids. CDR3 protein: CASARGSGNQPQHF. CDR3 nucleotide sequence: TGTGCCAGCGCAAGGGGCAGCGGCAATCAGCCCCAGCATTTT.

This clone showed up just once. The rearrangement links TRBV2 to TRBJ2-1; 10 bases match TRBD1. The CDR3 is 13 amino acids. J gave up 7 bases and V 5 bases, and 2 bases lay outside the gene matches. CDR1 SNHLY and CDR2 FYNNEI come from the germline V gene. The CDR3 loop is CASSRTGGNEQFF. The CDR3 DNA sequence: TGTGCCAGCAGTCGGACAGGGGGTAATGAGCAGTTCTTC.

The rearrangement uses TRBV11-2 and TRBJ2-1; 9 nucleotides align to TRBD2. The CDR3 is 16 residues long. Germline V gene lookup returns CDR1 SGHAT and CDR2 FQNNGV. V was pared by 2 bases and J by 8 bases, with 10 bases of the junction left unmatched. The CDR3 loop is CASSLIGSGSWYEQFF. For the CDR3, the DNA is TGTGCCAGCAGCTTAATCGGTAGCGGGAGTTGGTATGAGCAGTTCTTC. The variable domain in full, completed from reference TRBV11-2 and TRBJ2-1, reads EAGVAQSPRYKIIEKRQSVAFWCNPISGHATLYWYQQILGQGPKLLIQFQNNGVVDDSQLPKDRFSAERLKGVDSTLKIQPAKLEDSAVYLCASSLIGSGSWYEQFFGPGTRLTVL.

V gene TRBV3-1 (or the pseudogene TRBV3-2) combines with J gene TRBJ2-5, with 8 bases fitting TRBD2. Losses at the gene ends were 4 bases for V and 1 base for J; bases not matched to a gene: 11. Germline V gene lookup returns CDR1 LGHDT and CDR2 YNNKEL (reference sequence). The CDR3 is 17 residues long. CDR3 sequence: CASSPPGRGATQETQYF. For the CDR3, the DNA is TGTGCCAGCAGCCCCCCCGGGCGGGGGGCCACCCAAGAGACCCAGTACTTC.